Below, one TCR beta chain is given with its context. In the study's own analysis: Amplification from reference gene primers served as the basis for estimated nucleated cell counts. Generated by immunoSEQ multiplex PCR, the TCRdb table keeps only in-frame clones and is missing some. The D gene and trimming were derived from the DNA, and the V and J assignments and clone size from that table. The data show under 400,000 clones, approximately 90% seen once. This entry comes from a study of blood T cell repertoires in COVID-19. Study-level information: The analysed material was cDNA or gDNA that came from T cells, B-cell-depleted T cells, or PBMCs.

Patients at the Seattle site were enrolled during active infection and followed longitudinally. In germline, CDR1 is MNHEY, CDR2 SVGAGI. The CDR3 has 13 amino acids. V shed 8 bases and J 4 bases; nucleotides not matched to a gene: 5. The sequence was collected from a woman in her 30s with COVID-19, enrolled during active disease. The material sequenced was peripheral blood. This chain joins TRBV6-5 and TRBJ2-4; 7 bases are a match to TRBD1. The CDR3 DNA is TGTGCCAGCGCCCGGGACAGTAAAAACATTCAGTACTTC. Its protein is CASARDSKNIQYF.